This T cell receptor (beta chain) was recorded in a study of blood T cell repertoires in COVID-19. Overall study: The analysed material was cDNA or gDNA that came from T cells, B-cell-depleted T cells, or PBMCs.

The CDR3 loop spans 14 amino acids. V trimming: 7 bases; J trimming: 4 bases; junction bases outside the gene matches: 5. Germline values: CDR1 MNHEY, CDR2 SVGAGI. Original data processing: Estimated nucleated cell counts came from reference gene primer amplification. Sequencing used immunoSEQ multiplex PCR; TCRdb keeps in-frame clones, though not all of them. The V and J calls and the clone size are those of that table, but D and trimming were determined from the DNA. The table records some 100,000 clones, approximately 90% of them present only once. The origin of this receptor is a woman older than 75 with active COVID-19. Material: peripheral blood. The chain has TRBV6-5 and TRBJ2-2; 8 positions match TRBD2. The CDR3 reads CASMPGGGTGELFF. The CDR3 coding sequence is TGTGCCAGCATGCCGGGAGGGGGCACCGGGGAGCTGTTTTTT.